This entry is about one T cell receptor beta chain. The V and J ends lost 9 bases and 0 bases respectively, with 14 bases between them. There are 14 residues in the CDR3. CDR1 is WSHSY and CDR2 is SAAADI in the germline V gene. The method was immunoSEQ multiplex PCR; TCRdb's version includes in-frame clones alone and lacks a portion of them. The sample includes tens of thousands of clones, 93% of them seen just once. This record comes from a study of T cell changes during pregnancy in multiple sclerosis. This chain links TRBV10-2 with TRBJ1-1, with unresolved D. The input for sequencing was peripheral blood, taken in the second trimester of pregnancy. The clonotype originates from a female donor in good health, enrolled as a control in a pregnancy study. DNA of the CDR3: TGCGCCAGTAGCCCCTCCGAGGTGAACACTGAAGCTTTCTTT. It codes for CASSPSEVNTEAFF.